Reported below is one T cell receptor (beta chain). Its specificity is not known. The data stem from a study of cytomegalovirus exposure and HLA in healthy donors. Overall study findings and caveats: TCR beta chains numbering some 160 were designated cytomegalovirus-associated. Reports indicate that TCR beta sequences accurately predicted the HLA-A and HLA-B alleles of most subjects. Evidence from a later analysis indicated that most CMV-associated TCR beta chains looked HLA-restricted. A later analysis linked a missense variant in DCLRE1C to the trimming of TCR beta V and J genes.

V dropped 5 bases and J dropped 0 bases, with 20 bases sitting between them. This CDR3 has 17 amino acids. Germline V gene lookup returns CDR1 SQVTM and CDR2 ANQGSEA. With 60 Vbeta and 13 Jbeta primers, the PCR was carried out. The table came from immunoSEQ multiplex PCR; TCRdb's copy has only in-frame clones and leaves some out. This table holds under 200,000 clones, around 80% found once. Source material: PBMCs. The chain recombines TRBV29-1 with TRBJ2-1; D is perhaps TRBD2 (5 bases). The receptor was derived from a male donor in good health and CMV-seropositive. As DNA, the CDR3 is TGCAGCGTTCCTGGGATGGGCGGGCAGAGCTCCTACAATGAGCAGTTCTTC. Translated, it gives CSVPGMGGQSSYNEQFF.